A selection of T cell receptor beta chains follows, all from one sample in a study of naive and memory T cell subsets. TCRdb fed the UMI-ligation and nested PCR reads into MiXCR, producing one record per CDR3 protein. This sample carries over 15,000 distinct CDR3 sequences, 8% to 10% of them seen once, and the ten largest clones take approximately 6.3%. The input for sequencing was skin, taken from a tuberculin skin test site. The receptor set was obtained from an adult in good health. CDR3s include the opening cysteine and the closing phenylalanine or tryptophan. A D gene is named only where the DNA matches it firmly. A row's size may be missing; if present it is once, few, many or a size class.

V	size	J	D	DNA	CDR3
TRBV7-9	few	TRBJ1-5	.	TGTGCCAGCAGCTTAGGTTTCGGCAGGGTCGCCCAGCCCCAGCATTTT	CASSLGFGRVAQPQHF
TRBV28	few	TRBJ2-2	.	TGTGCCACCCGGAGGCGGAACACCGGGGAGCTGTTTTTT	CATRRRNTGELFF
TRBV12-3/TRBV12-4	.	TRBJ2-5	TRBD2	TGTGCCAGCAGTTTTTTTGCTAGCGGGGGGACAGAGACCCAGTACTTC	CASSFFASGGTETQYF
TRBV20-1	.	TRBJ2-7	.	TGCAGTGCTAGAGTCCCCTCCCAGGGGCGGGGGTACGAGCAGTACTTC	CSARVPSQGRGYEQYF
TRBV20-1	many	TRBJ1-2	.	TGCAGTGCTGAGAGGGTTCCCTATGGCTACACCTTC	CSAERVPYGYTF
TRBV4-2	few	TRBJ1-5	.	TGTGCCAGCAGCCAATCGATGTATAGCAATCAGCCCCAGCATTTT	CASSQSMYSNQPQHF
TRBV2	many	TRBJ2-3	TRBD2	TGTGCCAGCAGTCAACAACTAGCGGGAGCTACAGATACGCAGTATTTT	CASSQQLAGATDTQYF
TRBV6-1	few	TRBJ1-1	.	TGTGCCAGCAGCCATGACACTGAAGCTTTCTTT	CASSHDTEAFF
TRBV28	few	TRBJ2-3	TRBD1	TGTGCCAGCACAGGACGGCAGGGGGCCGATACGCAGTATTTT	CASTGRQGADTQYF
TRBV7-2	many	TRBJ1-1	TRBD1	TGTGCCAGCAGCTTCTGGACAGGTGGTGGGACTGAAGCTTTCTTT	CASSFWTGGGTEAFF
TRBV20-1	.	TRBJ2-7	TRBD2	TGCAGTGCTAGAATACTAGCGGGGACCTACGAGCAGTACTTC	CSARILAGTYEQYF
TRBV20-1	medium-sized	TRBJ2-7	TRBD2	TGCAGTGCTAGAGGTCGGCTAGCGGGGAGCTACGAGCAGTACTTC	CSARGRLAGSYEQYF
TRBV20-1	many	TRBJ2-1	.	TGCAGTGCTAGACCCTACAACTCCTACAATGAGCAGTTCTTC	CSARPYNSYNEQFF